Listed here is a single T cell receptor beta chain. What it recognizes is unknown. The data belong to a study of post-analysis software for immune sequencing data. CDR1 DFQATT and CDR2 SNEGSKA come from the germline V gene (reference sequence). The junction had 10 bases not matched to a gene; V was cut back by 5 bases and J by 2 bases. The CDR3 spans 15 residues. Unique molecular identifiers had been added to the TCR beta cDNA libraries. From the PCR reads, TCRdb called clonotypes with MiXCR, one entry per CDR3 protein. The repertoire consists of some 690,000 distinct CDR3 sequences, with about 60% occurring once and the leading ten covering around 11%. General study results and limits: Patients used about 5 TRBV segments, including TRBV5-6, TRBV5-1 and TRBV20-1, more often than controls. By F measure, samples from a shared preparation batch strongly co-clustered.

V and J are TRBV20-1 and TRBJ1-2; 8 bases map to TRBD1. This receptor was obtained from a girl aged 2 to 9 with multiple sclerosis. The sequenced sample consisted of blood. As DNA, the CDR3 is TGCAGTGCTCACCGGGGGACAGGCGGGAACTATGGCTACACCTTC. This translates into CSAHRGTGGNYGYTF.